The 26 T cell receptor beta chains presented below share a single source sample, sequenced in a study of T cell responses to AZD1222 COVID-19 vaccine. The repertoire was sequenced with immunoSEQ multiplex PCR; TCRdb's copy has only in-frame clones and lacks some. The table lists 150,000 to 190,000 clones, 85% to 95% of them singletons. Specimen: peripheral blood, collected 28 days after the second AZD1222 dose. The receptors here all came from an adult who received the AZD1222 COVID-19 vaccine.

This rearrangement joins TRBV6-5 to TRBJ2-7, with 7 bases matching TRBD2. V trimming: 2 bases; J trimming: 0 bases; junction bases outside the gene matches: 4. CDR1 and CDR2 (germline): MNHEY, SVGAGI. The CDR3 has 15 residues. As DNA, the CDR3 is TGTGCCAGCAGTTACCTCGGGGGGAGCTCCTACGAGCAGTACTTC. Its protein product is CASSYLGGSSYEQYF.

The chain employs TRBV6-6 and TRBJ1-2; D perhaps matches TRBD1 (6 bases). V lost 0 bases and J 8 bases, leaving 7 bases between the germline ends. Germline V gene data show CDR1 as MNHNY and CDR2 as SVGAGI (reference sequence). The CDR3 is 12 residues long. The CDR3 DNA is TGTGCCAGCAGTTACTCGGACAGAGGCTACACCTTC. This encodes CASSYSDRGYTF.

This chain's CDR3 is CSASAFQREDQETQYF. CDR3 DNA sequence: TGCAGTGCTAGTGCGTTCCAGCGGGAGGACCAAGAGACCCAGTACTTC. V gene TRBV20-1 combines with J gene TRBJ2-5; TRBD2 matches at 9 bases. Per germline, CDR1 DFQATT and CDR2 SNEGSKA (reference sequence). This CDR3 is built from 16 residues. V lost 3 bases to trimming and J lost 0 bases; unmatched junction nucleotides: 8.

The chain carries TRBV12-3 or TRBV12-4 and TRBJ1-2; D is unclear. The CDR3 runs to 13 residues. With 3 bases removed from V and 3 bases from J, the gap between germline ends came to 8 bases. The CDR3 nucleotides read TGTGCCAGCAGTTTGTCGGTAGACTATGGCTACACCTTC. It codes for CASSLSVDYGYTF.

The V gene is TRBV11-1, the J gene TRBJ1-1, with D possibly TRBD1 on 6 matching bases. CDR1 and CDR2 from the germline V gene are SGHAT and FQDESV (reference sequence). The CDR3 loop spans 16 amino acids. Trimming removed 2 bases at V and 1 base at J, with 14 bases between. The CDR3 region is CASSLLPGARNTEAFF. Written as DNA, the CDR3 is TGTGCCAGCAGCTTATTGCCGGGGGCGCGGAACACTGAAGCTTTCTTT.

This clone was counted once. J is TRBJ1-5 and V is TRBV5-8, with no clear D. Germline CDR1 is SGHTS and CDR2 is YDEGEE. CDR3 length equals 13 residues. The V end was cut by 5 bases, the J end by 2 bases, with 8 bases between. This chain's CDR3 is CASRTVRNQPQHF. The CDR3, as DNA: TGTGCCAGCAGGACTGTACGCAATCAGCCCCAGCATTTT.

The chain carries TRBV9 and TRBJ2-7, with D tentatively TRBD2 (6 bases). CDR1 and CDR2 (germline): SGDLS, YYNGEE. Trimming removed 2 bases from V and 7 bases from J, with 16 bases in between. The CDR3 extends over 14 amino acids. This chain's CDR3 is CASSVRGTAGEQYF. CDR3 nucleotides: TGTGCCAGCAGCGTTCGGGGGACCGCCGGGGAGCAGTACTTC.

This clone was found many times. Additional DNA sequences in this sample encode the identical CDR3. This chain links TRBV10-1 with TRBJ1-1; D unclear. Trimming left V 3 bases short and J 1 base short, with 3 bases between. Germline CDR1 WNHNN, CDR2 SYGVQD (reference sequence). The CDR3 consists of 12 residues. For the CDR3, the DNA is TGCGCCAGCAGTGACAAGAACACTGAAGCTTTCTTT. It yields the protein CASSDKNTEAFF.

The chain combines TRBV6-5 with TRBJ2-2; 8 positions match TRBD1. Trimming removed 0 bases from V and 5 bases from J; junction bases left unmatched: 5. This CDR3 is 16 amino acids long. Germline values: CDR1 MNHEY, CDR2 SVGAGI. CDR3 sequence reads: CASSYSRTGSTGELFF. CDR3 bases: TGTGCCAGCAGTTACTCGAGGACAGGGTCTACCGGGGAGCTGTTTTTT.

V usage is TRBV5-1 and J usage is TRBJ2-6; unclear D gene. The CDR3 consists of 16 residues. Trimming pared 0 bases from V and 1 base from J, leaving 8 bases between. The germline gives CDR1 SGHRS, CDR2 YFSETQ. CDR3 nucleotides: TGCGCCAGCAGCTTGGGGCATATTTCTGGGGCCAACGTCCTGACTTTC. Its translation: CASSLGHISGANVLTF.

The J gene is TRBJ2-7, the V gene TRBV25-1; 9 positions match TRBD2. Germline V CDR1 and CDR2: MGHDK, SYGVNS. Losses at the gene ends were 10 bases for V and 4 bases for J; bases not matched to a gene: 5. The CDR3 runs to 12 residues. The CDR3 here is CAIGGRAYEQYF. The CDR3 DNA is TGTGCCATCGGCGGGAGGGCTTACGAGCAGTACTTC.

The chain is built from TRBV15 and TRBJ2-5, with 8 nucleotides matching TRBD1. CDR1 LNHNV and CDR2 YYDKDF come from the germline V gene (reference sequence). CDR3 size: 15 residues. V lost 0 bases and J lost 4; bases outside the gene matches: 4. The CDR3, as DNA: TGTGCCACCAGCAGAGACTCGGACAGGGCAGAGACCCAGTACTTC. Its protein product is CATSRDSDRAETQYF.

Worth noting for this clone: The same CDR3 is also encoded by other DNA sequences in this sample. J is TRBJ2-7 and V is TRBV14; the D is unclear. The length of the CDR3 is 12 residues. Germline CDR1 reads SGHDN; CDR2 reads FVKESK. V was shortened by 1 base and J by 4 bases, with 5 bases between the two germline ends. The CDR3 loop is CASSQVRYEQYF. CDR3 coding DNA: TGTGCCAGCAGCCAAGTAAGATACGAGCAGTACTTC.

The chain uses TRBV11-3 and TRBJ2-7, with TRBD2 identical over 7 bases. V was clipped by 4 bases and J by 4 bases; unmatched bases: 10. Germline values: CDR1 SGHNT, CDR2 YENEEA. The CDR3 runs to 15 residues. In nucleotides, the CDR3 is TGTGCCAGCAGCTACCGTGGGGGGGGACGGTACGAGCAGTACTTC. Its protein product is CASSYRGGGRYEQYF.

V and J are TRBV24-1 and TRBJ2-5; 12 bases agree with TRBD2. The germline CDR1 and CDR2 sequences are KGHDR and SFDVKD. V lost 2 bases to trimming and J lost 4 bases; unmatched junction nucleotides: 4. CDR3 length: 16 amino acids. The CDR3 bases are TGTGCCACCAGTGATTCCAGACTAGCGGGGGTAGAGACCCAGTACTTC. Translation gives CATSDSRLAGVETQYF.

The J gene is TRBJ2-7, the V gene TRBV4-1, with D perhaps matching TRBD2 (5 bases). V was trimmed by 3 bases and J by 3 bases, leaving 12 bases between them. Germline lookup yields CDR1 MGHRA and CDR2 YSYEKL. The CDR3 spans 14 residues. The CDR3 bases are TGCGCCAGCAGCCACCCCGGCCGGGGCTACGAGCAGTACTTC. It translates to CASSHPGRGYEQYF.

The J gene is TRBJ2-2, the V gene TRBV4-1; D is perhaps TRBD1 or TRBD2 (7 bases each). From germline, CDR1 is MGHRA and CDR2 YSYEKL. Trimming pared 3 bases from V and 4 bases from J, leaving 15 bases between. CDR3 length equals 16 residues. The CDR3 DNA reads as TGCGCCAGCAGCCAGAAGGGGAGGGGGCGCACCGGGGAGCTGTTTTTT. Amino acids: CASSQKGRGRTGELFF.

The rearrangement uses TRBV27 and TRBJ2-7, with D possibly matching TRBD1 (6 bases). The germline V gene encodes CDR1 MNHEY and CDR2 SMNVEV (reference sequence). This CDR3 region has 11 residues. V lost 5 bases to trimming and J lost 5 bases, with 7 bases between them. The CDR3 bases are TGTGCCAGCAGTGGGGGCCACGAGCAGTACTTC. Its protein is CASSGGHEQYF.

This rearrangement joins TRBV2 to TRBJ1-2; D gene unclear. The germline V gene encodes CDR1 SNHLY and CDR2 FYNNEI. V was cut by 6 bases and J by 8 bases, with 22 bases left in between. The CDR3 totals 15 residues. CDR3 nucleotides: TGTGCCAGCAGGGGCTTGTCGACGACCACGTACGGCTACACCTTC. Translation: CASRGLSTTTYGYTF.

The chain couples TRBV4-2 to TRBJ2-7; 10 bases fit TRBD2. Germline CDR1 and CDR2: LGHNA and YNFKEQ. V gave up 0 bases and J gave up 3 bases; unmatched junction bases: 5. The CDR3 runs to 16 residues. The CDR3 DNA is TGTGCCAGCAGCCAAGATACTAGCGGGACCTACTACGAGCAGTACTTC. This encodes CASSQDTSGTYYEQYF.

The chain couples TRBV30 to TRBJ1-5; perhaps TRBD1 as D (6 bases). The germline V gene has CDR1 GTSNPN and CDR2 SVGIG (reference sequence). The CDR3 runs 15 residues. Trimming left V 8 bases short and J 0 bases short, with 17 bases between. CDR3 amino acids: CATSQGFNSNQPQHF. The CDR3 DNA sequence: TGTGCCACGAGCCAGGGGTTCAATAGCAATCAGCCCCAGCATTTT. The full variable domain, with the rest looked up from reference TRBV30 and TRBJ1-5, is SQTIHQWPATLVQPVGSPLSLECTVEGTSNPNLYWYRQAAGRGLQLLFYSVGIGQISSEVPQNLSASRPQDRQFILSSKKLLLSDSGFYLCATSQGFNSNQPQHFGDGTRLSIL.

The J gene is TRBJ1-1, the V gene TRBV12-3 or TRBV12-4, with 7 positions matching TRBD1. The V gene end was trimmed by 6 bases and the J gene end by 4 bases; junction bases not matched to a gene: 2. This CDR3 region has 12 residues. The CDR3 DNA reads TGTGCCAGCAGAAGGACAGGCACTGAAGCTTTCTTT. Its protein product is CASRRTGTEAFF.

The rearrangement joins TRBV2 to TRBJ1-5; no reliable D call. This CDR3 is built from 17 residues. Trimming removed 8 bases at V and 5 bases at J, with 25 bases between. Germline V lookup: CDR1 SNHLY, CDR2 FYNNEI. The CDR3 loop is CASAPGSILITDQPQHF. CDR3 nucleotides: TGTGCCAGCGCCCCGGGTTCCATTCTAATAACCGATCAGCCCCAGCATTTT.

Here the CDR3 reads CASTPITGLRQPQHF. CDR3 bases: TGTGCCAGTACCCCTATAACAGGGCTTCGCCAGCCCCAGCATTTT. V is TRBV19 and J is TRBJ1-5, with a tentative D call TRBD1 (6 bases). The length of the CDR3 is 15 residues. V dropped 7 bases and J dropped 7 bases, with 20 bases sitting between them. From germline, CDR1 is LNHDA and CDR2 SQIVND (reference sequence).

The rearrangement links TRBV18 to TRBJ1-1; D is unclear. Trimming removed 6 bases at V and 0 bases at J, with 8 bases between. The CDR3 sequence is 13 residues long. Germline V CDR1 and CDR2: KGHSH, LQKENI. The CDR3 protein is CASSLVMNTEAFF. In nucleotides, the CDR3 is TGTGCCAGCTCGCTAGTCATGAACACTGAAGCTTTCTTT.

The chain couples TRBV7-2 to TRBJ1-4, with TRBD1 as a possible D gene (6 bases). The germline CDR1 and CDR2 sequences are SGHTA and FQGNSA. The CDR3 is 15 amino acids. V lost 2 bases and J 7 bases, leaving 14 bases between the germline ends. The CDR3 DNA reads as TGTGCCAGCAGCTTATATGGCAGGGGAGTTGAAAAACTGTTTTTT. It translates to CASSLYGRGVEKLFF.